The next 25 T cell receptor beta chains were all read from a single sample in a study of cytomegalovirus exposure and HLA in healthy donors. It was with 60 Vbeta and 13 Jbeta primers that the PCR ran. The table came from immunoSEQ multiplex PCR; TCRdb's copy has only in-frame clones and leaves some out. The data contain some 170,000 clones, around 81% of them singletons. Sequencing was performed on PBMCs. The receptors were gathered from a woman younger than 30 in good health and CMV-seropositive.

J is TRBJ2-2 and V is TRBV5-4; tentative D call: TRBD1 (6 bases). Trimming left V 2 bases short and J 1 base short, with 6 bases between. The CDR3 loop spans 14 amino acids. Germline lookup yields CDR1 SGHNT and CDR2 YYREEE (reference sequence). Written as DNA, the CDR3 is TGTGCCAGCAGCTTACAGGGGAACACCGGGGAGCTGTTTTTT. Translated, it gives CASSLQGNTGELFF.

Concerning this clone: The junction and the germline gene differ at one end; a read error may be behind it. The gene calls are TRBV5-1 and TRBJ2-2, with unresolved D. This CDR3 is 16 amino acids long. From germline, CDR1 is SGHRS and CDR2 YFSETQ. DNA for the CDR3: TGCGCCAGAAGCTTGGAACAGCTACAGAACACCGGGGAGCTGTTTTTT. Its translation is CARSLEQLQNTGELFF.

As DNA, the CDR3 is TGCGCCAGCAGCCCCTGGCGGGAATTGGACACCGGGGAGCTGTTTTTT. Amino acid sequence: CASSPWRELDTGELFF. The chain carries TRBV5-1 and TRBJ2-2; D possibly corresponds to TRBD2 (6 bases). The CDR3 has 16 residues. CDR1 and CDR2 (germline): SGHRS, YFSETQ. Trimming took off 4 bases at V and 3 bases at J, with 16 bases between the two ends.

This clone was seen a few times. CDR3 sequence reads: CASSSTGGGDQPQHF. For the CDR3, the DNA is TGTGCCAGCAGCTCCACAGGGGGAGGGGATCAGCCCCAGCATTTT. The chain joins TRBV5-6 to TRBJ1-5; 8 nucleotides align to TRBD1. V trimming: 3 bases; J trimming: 5 bases; junction bases outside the gene matches: 7. The germline gives CDR1 SGHDT, CDR2 YYEEEE. The CDR3 runs to 15 residues.

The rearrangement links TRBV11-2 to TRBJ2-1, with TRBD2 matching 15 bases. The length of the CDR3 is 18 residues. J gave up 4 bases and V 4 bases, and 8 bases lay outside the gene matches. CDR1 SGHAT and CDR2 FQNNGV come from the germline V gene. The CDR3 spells CASSYPGLAGGPYNEQFF. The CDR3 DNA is TGTGCCAGCAGCTACCCGGGACTAGCGGGGGGACCGTACAATGAGCAGTTCTTC.

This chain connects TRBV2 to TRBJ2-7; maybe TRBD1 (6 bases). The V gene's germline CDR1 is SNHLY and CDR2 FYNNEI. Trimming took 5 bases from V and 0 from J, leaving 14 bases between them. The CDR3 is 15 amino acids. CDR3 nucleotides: TGTGCCAGCAGTCCAGGGGAAATCGGCTCCTACGAGCAGTACTTC. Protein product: CASSPGEIGSYEQYF.

CDR3 bases: TGCGCCAGCAGCGCCCAGATGAACACTGAAGCTTTCTTT. This encodes CASSAQMNTEAFF. V gene TRBV5-1 combines with J gene TRBJ1-1; D not resolved. The CDR3 extends over 13 amino acids. In germline, CDR1 is SGHRS, CDR2 YFSETQ. V was pared by 4 bases and J by 0 bases, with 7 bases between.

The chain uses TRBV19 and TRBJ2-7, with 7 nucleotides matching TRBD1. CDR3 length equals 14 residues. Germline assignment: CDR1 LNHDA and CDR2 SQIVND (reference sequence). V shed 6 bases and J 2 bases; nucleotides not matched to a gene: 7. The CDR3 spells CASRHNRGTYEQYF. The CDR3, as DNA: TGTGCCAGTAGGCACAACAGGGGAACCTACGAGCAGTACTTC.

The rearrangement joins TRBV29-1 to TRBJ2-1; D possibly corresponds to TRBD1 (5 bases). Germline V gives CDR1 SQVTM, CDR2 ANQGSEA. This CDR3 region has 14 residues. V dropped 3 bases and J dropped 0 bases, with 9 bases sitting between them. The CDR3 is CSVDRASSYNEQFF. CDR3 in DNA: TGCAGCGTTGACAGGGCGAGCTCCTACAATGAGCAGTTCTTC.

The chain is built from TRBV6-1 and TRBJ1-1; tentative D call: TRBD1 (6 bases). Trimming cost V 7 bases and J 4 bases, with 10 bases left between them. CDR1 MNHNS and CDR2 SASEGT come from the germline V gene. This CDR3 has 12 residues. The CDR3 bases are TGTGCCAGCACCCGAGGGGGCACTGAAGCTTTCTTT. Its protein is CASTRGGTEAFF.

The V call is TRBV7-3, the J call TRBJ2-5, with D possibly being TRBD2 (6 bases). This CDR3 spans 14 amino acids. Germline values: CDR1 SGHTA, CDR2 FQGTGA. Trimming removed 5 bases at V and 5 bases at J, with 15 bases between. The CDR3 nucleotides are TGTGCCAGCAGCACCCAAGGGGACTCCGAGACCCAGTACTTC. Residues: CASSTQGDSETQYF.

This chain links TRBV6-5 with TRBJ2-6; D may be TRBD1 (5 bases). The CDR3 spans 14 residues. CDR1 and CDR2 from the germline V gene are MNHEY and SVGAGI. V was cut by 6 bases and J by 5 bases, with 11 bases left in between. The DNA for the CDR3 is TGTGCCAGCAGGTCAGGGTCCCGGGCCAACGTCCTGACTTTC. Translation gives CASRSGSRANVLTF.

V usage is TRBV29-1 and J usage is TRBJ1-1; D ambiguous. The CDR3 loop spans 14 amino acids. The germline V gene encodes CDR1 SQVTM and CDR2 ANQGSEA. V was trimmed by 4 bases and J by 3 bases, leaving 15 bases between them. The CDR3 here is CSVATVRRDTEAFF. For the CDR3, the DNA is TGCAGCGTTGCTACCGTACGGCGGGACACTGAAGCTTTCTTT. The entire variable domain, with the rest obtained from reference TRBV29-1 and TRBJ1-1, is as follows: SAVISQKPSRDICQRGTSLTIQCQVDSQVTMMFWYRQQPGQSLTLIATANQGSEATYESGFVIDKFPISRPNLTFSTLTVSNMSPEDSSIYLCSVATVRRDTEAFFGQGTRLTVV.

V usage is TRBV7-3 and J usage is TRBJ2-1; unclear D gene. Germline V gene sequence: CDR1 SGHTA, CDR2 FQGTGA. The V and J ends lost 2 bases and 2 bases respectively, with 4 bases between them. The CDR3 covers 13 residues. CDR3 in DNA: TGTGCCAGCAGCTTAGGCACCTACAATGAGCAGTTCTTC. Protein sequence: CASSLGTYNEQFF.

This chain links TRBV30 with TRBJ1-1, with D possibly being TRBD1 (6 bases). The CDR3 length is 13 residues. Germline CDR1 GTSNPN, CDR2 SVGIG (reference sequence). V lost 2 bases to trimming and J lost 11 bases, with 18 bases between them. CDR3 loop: CAWSLTGFLRAFF. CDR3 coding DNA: TGTGCCTGGAGTCTTACAGGGTTTCTGCGTGCTTTCTTT.

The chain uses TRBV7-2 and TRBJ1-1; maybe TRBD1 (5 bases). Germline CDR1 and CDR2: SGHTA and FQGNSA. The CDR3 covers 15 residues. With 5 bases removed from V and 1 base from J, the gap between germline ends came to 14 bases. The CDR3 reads CASSLRYQGNTEAFF. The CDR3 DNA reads TGTGCCAGCAGCCTTCGGTACCAGGGGAACACTGAAGCTTTCTTT.

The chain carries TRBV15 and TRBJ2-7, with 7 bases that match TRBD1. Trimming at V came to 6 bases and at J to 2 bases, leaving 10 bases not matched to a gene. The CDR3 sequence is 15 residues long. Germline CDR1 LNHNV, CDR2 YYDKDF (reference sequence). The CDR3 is CATRTQPGQTYEQYF. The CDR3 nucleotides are TGTGCCACCAGAACCCAACCGGGACAGACCTACGAGCAGTACTTC.

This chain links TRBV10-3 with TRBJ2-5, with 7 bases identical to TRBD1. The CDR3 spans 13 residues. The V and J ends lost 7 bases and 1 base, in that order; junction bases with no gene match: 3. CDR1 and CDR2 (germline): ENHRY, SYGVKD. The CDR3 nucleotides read TGTGCCATCACCCCAGGGGGCCAAGAGACCCAGTACTTC. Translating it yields CAITPGGQETQYF.

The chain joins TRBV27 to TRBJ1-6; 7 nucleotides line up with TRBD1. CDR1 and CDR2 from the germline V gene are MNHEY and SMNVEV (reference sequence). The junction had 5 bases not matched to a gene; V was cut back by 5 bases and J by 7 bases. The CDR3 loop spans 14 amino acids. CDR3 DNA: TGTGCCAGCAGTCCGCAAGGGGGCAATTCACCCCTCCACTTT. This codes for CASSPQGGNSPLHF.

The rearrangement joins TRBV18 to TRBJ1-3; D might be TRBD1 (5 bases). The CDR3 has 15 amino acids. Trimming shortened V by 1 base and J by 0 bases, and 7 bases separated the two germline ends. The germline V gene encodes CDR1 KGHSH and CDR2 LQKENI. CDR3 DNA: TGTGCCAGCTCACCACGGACAAACTCTGGAAACACCATATATTTT. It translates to CASSPRTNSGNTIYF.

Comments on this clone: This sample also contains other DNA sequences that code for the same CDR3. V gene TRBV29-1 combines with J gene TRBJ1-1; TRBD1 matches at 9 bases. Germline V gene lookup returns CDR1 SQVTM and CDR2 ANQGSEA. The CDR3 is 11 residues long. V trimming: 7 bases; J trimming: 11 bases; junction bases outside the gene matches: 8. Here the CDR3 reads CSGSRTGEAFF. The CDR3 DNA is TGCAGCGGTAGCCGGACAGGGGAGGCTTTCTTT.

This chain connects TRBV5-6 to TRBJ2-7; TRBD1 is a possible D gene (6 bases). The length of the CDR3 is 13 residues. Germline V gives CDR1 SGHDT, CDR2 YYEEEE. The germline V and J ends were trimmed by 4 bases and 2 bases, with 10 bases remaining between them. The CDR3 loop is CASSADRPYEQYF. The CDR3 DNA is TGTGCCAGCAGCGCGGACAGACCCTACGAGCAGTACTTC.

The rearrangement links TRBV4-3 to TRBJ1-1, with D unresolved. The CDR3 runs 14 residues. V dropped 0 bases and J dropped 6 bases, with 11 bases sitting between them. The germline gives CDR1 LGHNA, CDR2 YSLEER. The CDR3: CASSQDLEWSEAFF. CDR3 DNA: TGCGCCAGCAGCCAAGATCTCGAGTGGTCTGAAGCTTTCTTT.

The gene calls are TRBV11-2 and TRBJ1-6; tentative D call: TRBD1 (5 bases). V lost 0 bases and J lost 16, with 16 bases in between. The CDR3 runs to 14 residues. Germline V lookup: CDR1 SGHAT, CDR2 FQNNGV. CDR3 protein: CASSLDLGLRVLHF. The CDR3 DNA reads TGTGCCAGCAGCTTAGACTTGGGACTAAGGGTTCTCCACTTT.

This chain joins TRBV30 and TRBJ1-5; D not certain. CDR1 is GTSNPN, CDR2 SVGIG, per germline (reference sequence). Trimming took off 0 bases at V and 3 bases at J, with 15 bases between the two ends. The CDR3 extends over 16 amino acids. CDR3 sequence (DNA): TGTGCCTGGAGTGTAGGTCGAGGATTACCCAATCAGCCCCAGCATTTT. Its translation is CAWSVGRGLPNQPQHF.